This T cell receptor beta chain originates from a study of regulatory T cells in long-lasting Graves disease. As for time point: newly diagnosed GD, antithyroid drugs for less than 3 months. PBMCs provided the RNA from which the TCR library was made. The authors diagnosed Graves' disease using American Thyroid Association guidelines. In Xi'an, China, an endocrinology department was the source of patients. This clonotype was counted a few times. CDR1 is SGHAT and CDR2 is FQNNGV in the germline V gene. V shed 5 bases and J shed 13 bases, with 18 bases lying between them. This CDR3 region has 14 residues. Combining iRepertoire HTBI primers with Arm-PCR of CDR3 regions, the authors built TCR beta libraries. TCRdb re-derived calls from the multiplex PCR reads in MiXCR, one entry per CDR3 protein. The repertoire holds around 480,000 distinct CDR3 sequences, with roughly 16% as singletons. These records were also assigned to another study, of T cells in Graves' hyperthyroidism and ophthalmopathy. Per that study: Stable Graves' hyperthyroidism meant no ophthalmopathy progression within 18 months. Uncontrolled infections, other autoimmune diseases, pregnancy or lactation led to exclusion of patients.

The rearrangement joins TRBV11-2 to TRBJ1-6, with D possibly being TRBD1 (5 bases). The sample here was peripheral blood mononuclear cells (PBMCs), taken at new diagnosis, from a patient treated with antithyroid drugs. This TCR was recovered from a woman aged 35-60 years with Graves disease. The CDR3 loop reads CASSQLGSWDPLHF. For the CDR3, the DNA is TGTGCCAGCAGCCAATTAGGGAGTTGGGACCCCCTCCACTTT.